The T cell receptor (beta chain) described here comes from a study of blood T cell repertoires in COVID-19. Background on the study: The analysed material was cDNA or gDNA that came from T cells, B-cell-depleted T cells, or PBMCs.

CDR3 length: 12 residues. The V gene lost 8 bases and the J gene lost 9 bases, with 14 bases spanning the gap. The germline V gene has CDR1 PRHDT and CDR2 FYEKMQ (reference sequence). As originally analysed: Scientists estimated how many nucleated cells there were by amplifying reference gene primers. TCRdb's copy holds only in-frame clones and misses some; the assay was immunoSEQ multiplex PCR. From that table come the V and J calls and clone size; the DNA was used to work out D and trimming. The repertoire holds 200,000 to 250,000 clones, with 80% to 90% as singletons. The rearrangement uses TRBV13 and TRBJ2-1, with D tentatively TRBD2 (6 bases). This receptor was obtained from a man aged 45-65 years with active or convalescent COVID-19. Sequencing was performed on peripheral blood. CDR3: CASQPEGREQFF. CDR3 coding DNA: TGTGCCAGCCAACCGGAGGGACGTGAGCAGTTCTTC.